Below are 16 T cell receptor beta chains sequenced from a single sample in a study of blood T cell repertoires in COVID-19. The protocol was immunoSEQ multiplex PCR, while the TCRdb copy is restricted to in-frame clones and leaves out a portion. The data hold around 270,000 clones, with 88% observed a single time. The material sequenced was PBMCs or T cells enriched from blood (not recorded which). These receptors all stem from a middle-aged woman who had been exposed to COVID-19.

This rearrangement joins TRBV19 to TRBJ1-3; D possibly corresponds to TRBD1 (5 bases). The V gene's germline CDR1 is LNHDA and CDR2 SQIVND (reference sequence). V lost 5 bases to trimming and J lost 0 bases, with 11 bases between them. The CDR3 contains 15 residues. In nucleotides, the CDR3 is TGTGCCAGTAGTGTCGGACATCGCTCTGGAAACACCATATATTTT. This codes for CASSVGHRSGNTIYF.

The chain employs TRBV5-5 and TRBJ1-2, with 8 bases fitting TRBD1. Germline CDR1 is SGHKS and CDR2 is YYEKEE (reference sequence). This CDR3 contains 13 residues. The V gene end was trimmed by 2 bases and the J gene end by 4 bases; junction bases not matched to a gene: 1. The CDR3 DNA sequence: TGTGCCAGCAGCTTAGACAGGGGCTATGGCTACACCTTC. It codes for CASSLDRGYGYTF.

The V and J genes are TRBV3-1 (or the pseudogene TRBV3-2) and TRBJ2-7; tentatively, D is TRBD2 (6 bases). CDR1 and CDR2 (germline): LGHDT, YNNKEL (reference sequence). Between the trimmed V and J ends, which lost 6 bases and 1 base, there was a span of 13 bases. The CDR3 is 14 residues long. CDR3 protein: CASRITGRSYEQYV. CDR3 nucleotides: TGTGCCAGCAGGATTACGGGGAGGTCCTACGAGCAGTACGTC.

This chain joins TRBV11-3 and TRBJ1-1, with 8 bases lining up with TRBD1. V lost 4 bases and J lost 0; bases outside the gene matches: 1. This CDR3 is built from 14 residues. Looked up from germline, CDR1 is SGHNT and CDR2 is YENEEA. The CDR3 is CASSWTGMNTEAFF. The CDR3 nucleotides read TGTGCCAGCAGCTGGACAGGGATGAACACTGAAGCTTTCTTT.

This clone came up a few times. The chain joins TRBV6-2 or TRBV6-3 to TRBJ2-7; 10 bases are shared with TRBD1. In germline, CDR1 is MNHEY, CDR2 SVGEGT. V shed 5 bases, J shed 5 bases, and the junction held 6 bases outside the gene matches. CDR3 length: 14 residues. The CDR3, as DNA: TGTGCCAGCAGTCCCTGGACAGGGGGAGACGAGCAGTACTTC. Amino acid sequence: CASSPWTGGDEQYF.

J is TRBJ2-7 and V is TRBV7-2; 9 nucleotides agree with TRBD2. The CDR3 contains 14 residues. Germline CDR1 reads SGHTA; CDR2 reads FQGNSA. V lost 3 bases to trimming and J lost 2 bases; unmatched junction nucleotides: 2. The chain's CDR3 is CASSFSGGPYEQYV. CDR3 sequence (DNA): TGTGCCAGCAGCTTTAGCGGGGGACCCTACGAGCAGTACGTC.

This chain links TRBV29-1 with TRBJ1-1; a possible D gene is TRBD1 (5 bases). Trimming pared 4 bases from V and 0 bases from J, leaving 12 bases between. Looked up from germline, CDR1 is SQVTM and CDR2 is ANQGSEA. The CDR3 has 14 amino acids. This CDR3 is CSVAQGGMNTEAFF. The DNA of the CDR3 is TGCAGCGTTGCCCAGGGAGGAATGAACACTGAAGCTTTCTTT.

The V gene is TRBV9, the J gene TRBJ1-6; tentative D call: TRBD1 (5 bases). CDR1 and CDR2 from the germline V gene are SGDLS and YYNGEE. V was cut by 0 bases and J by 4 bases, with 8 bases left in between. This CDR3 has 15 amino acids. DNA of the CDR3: TGTGCCAGCAGCGTAGGACAGAGGTATAATTCACCCCTCCACTTT. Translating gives CASSVGQRYNSPLHF.

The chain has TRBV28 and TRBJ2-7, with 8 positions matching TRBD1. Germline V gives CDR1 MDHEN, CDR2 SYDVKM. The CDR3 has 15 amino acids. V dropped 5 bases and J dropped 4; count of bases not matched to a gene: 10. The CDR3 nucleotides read TGTGCCAGCAGTCGTCCCCGGGACAGGAGATACGAGCAGTACTTC. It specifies CASSRPRDRRYEQYF.

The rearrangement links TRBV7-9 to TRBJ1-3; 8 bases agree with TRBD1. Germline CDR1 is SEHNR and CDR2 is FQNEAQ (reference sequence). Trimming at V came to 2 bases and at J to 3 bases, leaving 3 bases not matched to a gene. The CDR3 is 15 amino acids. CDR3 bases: TGTGCCAGCAGCTTACAGGGGGCCTTTGGAAACACCATATATTTT. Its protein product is CASSLQGAFGNTIYF.

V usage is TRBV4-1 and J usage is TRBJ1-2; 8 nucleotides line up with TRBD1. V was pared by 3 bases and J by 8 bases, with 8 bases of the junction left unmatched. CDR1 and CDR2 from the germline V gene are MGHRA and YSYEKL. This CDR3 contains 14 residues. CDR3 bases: TGCGCCAGCAGCCATGGACAGGGTCTTGAGGGCTACACCTTC. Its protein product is CASSHGQGLEGYTF.

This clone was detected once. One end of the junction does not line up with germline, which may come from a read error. CDR3: CASSLARLQLPGQFYNTEAFF. The CDR3 region has the DNA TGTGCCAGCAGCTTGGCTCGATTACAGCTCCCGGGACAGTTTTATAACACTGAAGCTTTCTTT. The chain carries TRBV5-1 and TRBJ1-1; 7 nucleotides match TRBD1. CDR1 is SGHRS, CDR2 YFSETQ, per germline. The CDR3 sequence is 21 residues long.

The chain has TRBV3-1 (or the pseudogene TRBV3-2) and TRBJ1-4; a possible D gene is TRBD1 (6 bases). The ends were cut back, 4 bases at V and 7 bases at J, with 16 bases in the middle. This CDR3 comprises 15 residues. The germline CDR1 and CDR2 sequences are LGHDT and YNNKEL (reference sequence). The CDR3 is CASSRNREWVEKLFF. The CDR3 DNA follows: TGTGCCAGCAGCCGCAACAGGGAGTGGGTTGAAAAACTGTTTTTT.

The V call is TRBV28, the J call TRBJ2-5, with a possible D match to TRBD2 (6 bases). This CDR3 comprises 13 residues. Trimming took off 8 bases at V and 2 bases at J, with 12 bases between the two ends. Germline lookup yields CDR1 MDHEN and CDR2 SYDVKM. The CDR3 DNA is TGTGCCAGCCTTCAAGGAGGGCAAGAGACCCAGTACTTC. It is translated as CASLQGGQETQYF.

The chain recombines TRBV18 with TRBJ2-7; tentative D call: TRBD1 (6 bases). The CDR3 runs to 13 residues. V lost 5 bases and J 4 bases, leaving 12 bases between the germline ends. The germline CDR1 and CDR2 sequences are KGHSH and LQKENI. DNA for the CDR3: TGTGCCAGCTCATCCGGGACAAGATACGAGCAGTACTTC. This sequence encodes CASSSGTRYEQYF.

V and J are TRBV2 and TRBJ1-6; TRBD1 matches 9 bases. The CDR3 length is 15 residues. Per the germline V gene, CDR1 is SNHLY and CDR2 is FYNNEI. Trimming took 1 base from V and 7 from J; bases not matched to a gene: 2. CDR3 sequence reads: CASSEGDRVNSPLHF. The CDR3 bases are TGTGCCAGCAGTGAAGGGGACAGGGTAAATTCACCCCTCCACTTT.